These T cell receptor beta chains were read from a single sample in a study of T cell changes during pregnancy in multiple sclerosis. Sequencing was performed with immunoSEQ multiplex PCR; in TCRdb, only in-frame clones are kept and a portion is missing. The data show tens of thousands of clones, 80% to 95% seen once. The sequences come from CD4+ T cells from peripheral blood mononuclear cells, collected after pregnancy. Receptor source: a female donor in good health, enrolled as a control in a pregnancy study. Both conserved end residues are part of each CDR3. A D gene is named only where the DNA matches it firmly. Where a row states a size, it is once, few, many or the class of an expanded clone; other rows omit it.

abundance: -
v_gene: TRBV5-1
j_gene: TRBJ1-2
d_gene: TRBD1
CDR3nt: TGCGCCAGCAGCCCCAACCGGGACAGGGAGACTAACTATGGCTACACCTTC
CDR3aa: CASSPNRDRETNYGYTF

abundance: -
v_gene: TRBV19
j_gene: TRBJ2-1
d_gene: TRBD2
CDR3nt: TGTGCCAGTAGTTTCCCGACTAGCGGGAGGGCTTCAGGTGACAATGAGCAGTTCTTC
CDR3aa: CASSFPTSGRASGDNEQFF

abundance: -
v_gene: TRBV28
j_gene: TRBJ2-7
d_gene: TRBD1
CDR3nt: TGTGCCAGCACGGGACAGGGGTTCTACGAGCAGTACTTC
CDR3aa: CASTGQGFYEQYF

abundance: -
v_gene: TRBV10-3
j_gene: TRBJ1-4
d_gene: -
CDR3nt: TGTGCCATCAGTGAGTCGATAGGGACAAATGAAAAACTGTTTTTT
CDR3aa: CAISESIGTNEKLFF

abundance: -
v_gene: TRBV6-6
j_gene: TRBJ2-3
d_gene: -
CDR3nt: TGTGCCAGCACTGGGGCAGGGAAAAAAGATACGCAGTATTTT
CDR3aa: CASTGAGKKDTQYF

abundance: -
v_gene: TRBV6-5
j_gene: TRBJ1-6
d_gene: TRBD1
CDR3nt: TGTGCCAGCAGGCCTGGGACAGACAATTCACCCCTCCACTTT
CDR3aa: CASRPGTDNSPLHF

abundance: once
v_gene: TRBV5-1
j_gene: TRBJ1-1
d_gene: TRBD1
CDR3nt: TGCGCCAGCAGCTTCACAGGGGGCACTGAAGCTTTCTTT
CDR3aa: CASSFTGGTEAFF

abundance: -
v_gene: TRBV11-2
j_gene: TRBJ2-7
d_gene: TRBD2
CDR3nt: TGTGCCAGCAGCTTAGTTAGCGGGGGTACCGTACGATACGAGCAGTACTTC
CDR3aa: CASSLVSGGTVRYEQYF

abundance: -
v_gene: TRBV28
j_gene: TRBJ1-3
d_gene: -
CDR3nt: TGTGCCAGTCAGAGCCCAGGATCGAACTCTGGAAACACCATATATTTT
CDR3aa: CASQSPGSNSGNTIYF

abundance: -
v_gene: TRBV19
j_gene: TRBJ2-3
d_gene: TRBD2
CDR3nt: TGTGCCACCGCTAGCGGGGGAGGCACAGATACGCAGTATTTT
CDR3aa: CATASGGGTDTQYF

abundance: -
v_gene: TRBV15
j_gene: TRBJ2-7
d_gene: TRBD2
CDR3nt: TGTGCCACCAGCAGAGTTGCCGGGGGGGCCTACGAGCAGTACTTC
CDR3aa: CATSRVAGGAYEQYF

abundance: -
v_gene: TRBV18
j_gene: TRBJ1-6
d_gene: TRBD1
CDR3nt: TGTGCCAGCTCACCCCGACAGGGAGATCCCTATAATTCACCCCTCCACTTT
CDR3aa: CASSPRQGDPYNSPLHF

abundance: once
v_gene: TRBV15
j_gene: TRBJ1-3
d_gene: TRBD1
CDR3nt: TGTGCCACCAGCAGGGGAACAGGGGACTCTGGAAACACCATATATTTT
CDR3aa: CATSRGTGDSGNTIYF

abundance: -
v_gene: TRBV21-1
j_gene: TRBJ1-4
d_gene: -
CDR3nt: TGTGCCAGCAGCGGCCTACAGGGAAGTGGCGAAAAACTGTTTTTT
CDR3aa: CASSGLQGSGEKLFF

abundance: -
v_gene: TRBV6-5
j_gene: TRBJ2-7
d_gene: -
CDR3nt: TGTGCCAGCAGCGAAACAGGAAACTCCTACGAGCAGTACTTC
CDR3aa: CASSETGNSYEQYF

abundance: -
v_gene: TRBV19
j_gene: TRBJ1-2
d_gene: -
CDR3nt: TGTGCCAGCCGGGGGGACGGCTACACCTTC
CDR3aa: CASRGDGYTF

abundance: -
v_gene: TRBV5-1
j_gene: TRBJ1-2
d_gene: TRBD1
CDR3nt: TGCGCCAGCAGCTCGGGACAGGACTTTTATGGCTACACCTTC
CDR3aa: CASSSGQDFYGYTF

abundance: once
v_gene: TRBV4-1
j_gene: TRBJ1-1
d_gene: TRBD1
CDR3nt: TGCGCCAGCAGCCAACCATCAGGGGGCCCCAACACTGAAGCTTTCTTT
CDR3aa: CASSQPSGGPNTEAFF

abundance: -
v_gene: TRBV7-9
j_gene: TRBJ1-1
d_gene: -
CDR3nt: TGTGCCAGCAGCCAAATGGGCAGAGAAGCTTTCTTT
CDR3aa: CASSQMGREAFF

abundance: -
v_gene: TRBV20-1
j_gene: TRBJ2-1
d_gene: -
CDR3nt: TGCAGTGCTCTAGATGTCCCTGAGCAGTTCTTC
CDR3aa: CSALDVPEQFF

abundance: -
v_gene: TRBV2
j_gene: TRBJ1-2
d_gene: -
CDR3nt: TGTGCCAGCAGTGAAGAGGAAAAAAGGTCGGGCTATGGCTACACCTTC
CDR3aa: CASSEEEKRSGYGYTF

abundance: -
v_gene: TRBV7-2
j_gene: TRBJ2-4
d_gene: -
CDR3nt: TGTGCCAGCACCTCAGACGGGGACATTCAGTACTTC
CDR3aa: CASTSDGDIQYF

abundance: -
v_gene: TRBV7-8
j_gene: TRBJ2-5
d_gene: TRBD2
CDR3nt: TGTGCCAGCAGCTCCGGGACTAGCGGAGAGACCCAGTACTTC
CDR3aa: CASSSGTSGETQYF

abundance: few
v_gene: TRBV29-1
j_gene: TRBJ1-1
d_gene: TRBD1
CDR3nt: TGCAGCGTGTACAGGGGCCGGACTAACACTGAAGCTTTCTTT
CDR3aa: CSVYRGRTNTEAFF

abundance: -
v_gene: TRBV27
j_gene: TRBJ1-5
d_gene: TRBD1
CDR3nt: TGTGCCAGCAGTTTGGGACAGCGAAATCAGCCCCAGCATTTT
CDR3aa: CASSLGQRNQPQHF

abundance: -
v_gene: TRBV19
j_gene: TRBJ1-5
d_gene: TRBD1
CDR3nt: TGTGCCAGTAGTAGAGAGGGGGCTAGCAATCAGCCCCAGCATTTT
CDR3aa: CASSREGASNQPQHF

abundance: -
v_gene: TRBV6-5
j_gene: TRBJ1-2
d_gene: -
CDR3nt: TGTGCCAGCGGACCAACAGGGAGAGCTGGCTACACCTTC
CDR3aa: CASGPTGRAGYTF

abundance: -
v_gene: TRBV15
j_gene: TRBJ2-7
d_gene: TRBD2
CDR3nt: TGTGCCACCAGCAGAGATGGCGGGGGTCCCTCCTACGAGCAGTACTTC
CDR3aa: CATSRDGGGPSYEQYF

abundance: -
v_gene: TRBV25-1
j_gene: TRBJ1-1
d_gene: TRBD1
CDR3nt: TGTGCCAGCAGTGAATATATTTTCGGGACAGGGGGGTACGAAGCTTTCTTT
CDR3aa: CASSEYIFGTGGYEAFF

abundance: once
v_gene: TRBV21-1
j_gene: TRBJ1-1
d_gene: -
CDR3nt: TGTGCCAGCAGCAAATACCACAGGGCGAACACTGAAGCTTTCTTT
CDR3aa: CASSKYHRANTEAFF

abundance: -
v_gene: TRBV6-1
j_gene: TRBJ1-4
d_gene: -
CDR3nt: TGTGCCTTATACGAGAAGGAGCGTGAAAAACTGTTTTTT
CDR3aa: CALYEKEREKLFF

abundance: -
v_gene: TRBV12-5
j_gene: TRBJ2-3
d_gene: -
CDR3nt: TGTGCTAGTGGTCGGTCGGTGGATACGCAGTATTTT
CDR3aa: CASGRSVDTQYF

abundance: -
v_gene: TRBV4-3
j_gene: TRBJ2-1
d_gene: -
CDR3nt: TGCGCCAGCAGCCAAGAGGCTAGCGCCAGCCTAAGGAGATACAATGAGCAGTTCTTC
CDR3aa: CASSQEASASLRRYNEQFF

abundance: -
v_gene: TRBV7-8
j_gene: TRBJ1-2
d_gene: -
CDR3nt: TGTGCCAGCAGTTTTGGTGCAGGGGTAGTCTACACCTTC
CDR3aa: CASSFGAGVVYTF

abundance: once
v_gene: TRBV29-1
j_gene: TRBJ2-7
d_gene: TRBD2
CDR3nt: TGCAGCGCCCGGACTAGCGGGGGTACCTCCGAGCAGTACTTC
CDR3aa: CSARTSGGTSEQYF

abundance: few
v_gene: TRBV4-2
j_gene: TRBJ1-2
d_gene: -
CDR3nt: TGTGCCAGCAGCCAAGACCGTACTCCTGGCTACACCTTC
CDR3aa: CASSQDRTPGYTF

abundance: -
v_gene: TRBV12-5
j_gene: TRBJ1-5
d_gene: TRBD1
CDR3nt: TGTGCTAGTGCCTCCCGGGACAGGGACCTCCGTCAGCCCCAGCATTTT
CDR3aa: CASASRDRDLRQPQHF

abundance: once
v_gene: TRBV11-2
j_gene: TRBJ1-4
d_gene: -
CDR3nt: TGTGCCAGCAGCGTAAACAGGGTTGGTGAAAAACTGTTTTTT
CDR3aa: CASSVNRVGEKLFF

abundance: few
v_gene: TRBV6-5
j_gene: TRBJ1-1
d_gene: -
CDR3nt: TGTGCCAGCAAAGGGGCTCGCGGAGCTTTCTTT
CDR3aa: CASKGARGAFF

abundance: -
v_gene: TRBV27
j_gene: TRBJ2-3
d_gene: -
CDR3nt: TGTGCCAGCAGTTCCTCCGTGGGGGCTGGCGCAGATACGCAGTATTTT
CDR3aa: CASSSSVGAGADTQYF

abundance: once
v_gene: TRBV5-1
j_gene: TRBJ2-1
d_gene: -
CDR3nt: TGCGCCAGCAGTATCGGACGGGGCTACAATGAGCAGTTCTTC
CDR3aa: CASSIGRGYNEQFF

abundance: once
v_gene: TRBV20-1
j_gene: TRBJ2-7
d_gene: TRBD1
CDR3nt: TGCGGCGGGACAGGTGGCTACGAGCAGTACTTC
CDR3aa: CGGTGGYEQYF

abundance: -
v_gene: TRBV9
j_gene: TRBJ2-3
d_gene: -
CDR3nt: TGTGCCAGCAGCGTGGTAGGTCTAGCATCCTTCACAGATACGCAGTATTTT
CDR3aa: CASSVVGLASFTDTQYF

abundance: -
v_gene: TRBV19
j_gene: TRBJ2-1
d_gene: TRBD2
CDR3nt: TGTGCCAGTAGTCGACCCGCGGGGGTGACCTACAATGAGCAGTTCTTC
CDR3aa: CASSRPAGVTYNEQFF

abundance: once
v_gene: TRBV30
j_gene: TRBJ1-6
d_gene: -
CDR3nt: TGTGCCTGGAGTGTTGGGGCCCCACACCTCTCACCCCTCCACTTT
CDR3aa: CAWSVGAPHLSPLHF

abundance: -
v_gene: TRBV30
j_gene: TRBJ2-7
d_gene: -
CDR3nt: TGTGCCTGGAAGGGTCCAGGGCTGGACGAGCAGTACTTC
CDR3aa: CAWKGPGLDEQYF

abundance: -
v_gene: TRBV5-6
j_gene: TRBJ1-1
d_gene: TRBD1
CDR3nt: TGTGCCAGCAGCGGGGGGTCGGGACAGGGGGCTGAAGCTTTCTTT
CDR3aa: CASSGGSGQGAEAFF

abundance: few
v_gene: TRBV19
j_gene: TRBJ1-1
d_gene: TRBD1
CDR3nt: TGTGCCAGTACCATAAGACGGACAGGGATGCTGAACACTGAAGCTTTCTTT
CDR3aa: CASTIRRTGMLNTEAFF

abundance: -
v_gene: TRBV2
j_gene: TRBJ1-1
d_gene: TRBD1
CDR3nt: TGTGCCAGCAGTGACGACAGGGGGCTTGGAGCTTTCTTT
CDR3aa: CASSDDRGLGAFF

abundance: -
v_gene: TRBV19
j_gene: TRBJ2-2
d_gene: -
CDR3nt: TGTGCCAGTAGTCCCCTCTATAGCGGGGAGCTGTTTTTT
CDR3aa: CASSPLYSGELFF

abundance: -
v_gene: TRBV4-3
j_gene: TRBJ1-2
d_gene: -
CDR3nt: TGCGCCAGCAGCCAAGTGGGCGGGAACTATGGCTACACCTTC
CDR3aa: CASSQVGGNYGYTF

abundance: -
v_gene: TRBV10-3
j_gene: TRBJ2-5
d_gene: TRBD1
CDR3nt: TGTGCCATCAGTGAGCTTGGGACAGGGCGGGCTCTGTACTTC
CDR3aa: CAISELGTGRALYF

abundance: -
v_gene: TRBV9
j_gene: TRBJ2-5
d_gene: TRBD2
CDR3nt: TGTGCCAGCAGCGTAGGCCCAGCGGGACAGACCCAGTACTTC
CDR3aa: CASSVGPAGQTQYF